These 21 T cell receptor beta chains share one sample of origin, sequenced in a study of OX40 agonist ivuxolimab in advanced cancers. Generated by immunoSEQ multiplex PCR, the TCRdb table keeps only in-frame clones and is missing some. Of 75,000 to 80,000 clones in the sample, about 82% are singletons; the top ten hold 1.5% to 2%. The input for sequencing was CD4+ or CD8+ T cells sorted from blood, taken in a trial of the OX40 agonist ivuxolimab. These receptors came from an adult with an advanced solid tumor such as melanoma, head and neck, liver or kidney cancer.

The chain carries TRBV6-5 and TRBJ2-5; D tentatively fits TRBD1 or TRBD2 (5 bases each). The germline V gene encodes CDR1 MNHEY and CDR2 SVGAGI. V was clipped by 6 bases and J by 1 base, with 12 bases between them. The CDR3 extends over 14 amino acids. For the CDR3, the DNA is TGTGCCAGCAGATCCGGGGCCCTCCAAGAGACCCAGTACTTC. Translated: CASRSGALQETQYF.

V gene TRBV7-6 combines with J gene TRBJ2-2; 8 nucleotides line up with TRBD2. The CDR3 consists of 16 residues. The germline V gene encodes CDR1 SGHVS and CDR2 FNYEAQ. After removal of 0 bases from V and 4 bases from J, the junction contained 4 bases not matched to a gene. The CDR3 spells CASSLARLASTGELFF. For the CDR3, the DNA is TGTGCCAGCAGCTTAGCGCGACTAGCGAGCACCGGGGAGCTGTTTTTT. The variable domain in full, with the rest retrieved from reference TRBV7-6 and TRBJ2-2, is GAGVSQSPRYKVTKRGQDVALRCDPISGHVSLYWYRQALGQGPEFLTYFNYEAQQDKSGLPNDRFSAERPEGSISTLTIQRTEQRDSAMYRCASSLARLASTGELFFGEGSRLTVL.

This clone was seen a single time. CDR3 sequence: CASSASGLEKLFF. In DNA, the CDR3 is TGTGCCAGCAGCGCTTCAGGGTTGGAAAAACTGTTTTTT. The rearrangement links TRBV5-5 to TRBJ1-4, with D maybe TRBD1 (5 bases). The CDR3 runs to 13 residues. Germline CDR1 and CDR2: SGHKS and YYEKEE (reference sequence). Trimming took off 4 bases at V and 8 bases at J, with 12 bases between the two ends.

This clone turned up a few times. The V and J genes are TRBV14 and TRBJ2-5; D gene uncertain. V lost 5 bases and J lost 1, with 8 bases in between. Germline CDR1 is SGHDN and CDR2 is FVKESK. The CDR3 spans 13 residues. This CDR3 reads CASSAGLQETQYF. DNA for the CDR3: TGTGCCAGCAGCGCCGGGCTCCAAGAGACCCAGTACTTC.

V and J are TRBV9 and TRBJ2-7; possible D gene TRBD2, 5 bases. The CDR3 is 15 residues long. Trimming shortened V by 0 bases and J by 7 bases, and 17 bases separated the two germline ends. CDR1 and CDR2 from the germline V gene are SGDLS and YYNGEE. CDR3 residues: CASSVGETRTGEQYF. As DNA, the CDR3 is TGTGCCAGCAGCGTAGGGGAGACCCGAACGGGGGAGCAGTACTTC.

The chain is built from TRBV19 and TRBJ1-1; 8 bases are a match to TRBD1. Germline loops: CDR1 LNHDA, CDR2 SQIVND (reference sequence). The CDR3 covers 16 residues. V lost 3 bases, J lost 1 base, and 7 bases stayed unmatched. For the CDR3, the DNA is TGTGCCAGTAGTATCCCGACAGGGGAACCGAACACTGAAGCTTTCTTT. Encoded protein: CASSIPTGEPNTEAFF.

V and J are TRBV30 and TRBJ1-1, with D perhaps TRBD1 (5 bases). This CDR3 contains 15 residues. Trimming took 5 bases from V and 5 from J, leaving 21 bases between them. Germline assignment: CDR1 GTSNPN and CDR2 SVGIG (reference sequence). CDR3 sequence: CAWADRGSGGTEAFF. The CDR3 coding sequence is TGTGCCTGGGCGGACCGGGGGAGCGGGGGGACTGAAGCTTTCTTT.

This chain uses TRBV9 with TRBJ2-5; 7 nucleotides line up with TRBD1. V shed 8 bases, J shed 1 base, and the junction held 8 bases outside the gene matches. The CDR3 has 14 residues. Germline CDR1 reads SGDLS; CDR2 reads YYNGEE. The chain's CDR3 is CASKGRDSQETQYF. The DNA of the CDR3 is TGTGCCAGTAAGGGTCGGGACAGCCAAGAGACCCAGTACTTC.

The chain joins TRBV11-1 to TRBJ2-1, with 9 bases lining up with TRBD2. The CDR3 runs 14 residues. Germline V lookup: CDR1 SGHAT, CDR2 FQDESV (reference sequence). V was clipped by 5 bases and J by 7 bases; unmatched bases: 6. CDR3 bases: TGTGCCAGCAGCCGGGCTAGCGGGAAGAATGAGCAGTTCTTC. Its translation is CASSRASGKNEQFF.

This CDR3 reads CASSVPGLYSGNTIYF. The CDR3 DNA reads as TGTGCCAGCAGTGTCCCGGGCCTATACTCTGGAAACACCATATATTTT. The gene calls are TRBV6-1 and TRBJ1-3; D is uncertain. Per germline, CDR1 MNHNS and CDR2 SASEGT. V was shortened by 4 bases and J by 0 bases, with 13 bases between the two germline ends. The CDR3 extends over 16 amino acids.

J is TRBJ2-7 and V is TRBV7-9; 10 nucleotides agree with TRBD1. This CDR3 comprises 18 residues. CDR1 and CDR2 from the germline V gene are SEHNR and FQNEAQ (reference sequence). V gave up 5 bases and J gave up 5 bases; unmatched junction bases: 18. The CDR3 DNA reads as TGTGCCAGCAGCCCTCCCCTGATCGGGACAGGGGTAATCAACGAGCAGTACTTC. It yields the protein CASSPPLIGTGVINEQYF.

The chain is built from TRBV19 and TRBJ1-5, with unresolved D. Per germline, CDR1 LNHDA and CDR2 SQIVND (reference sequence). The CDR3 loop spans 13 amino acids. Trimming removed 6 bases at V and 6 bases at J, with 12 bases between. CDR3 DNA sequence: TGTGCCAGTAGAAGGAGAGTGGGTCAGCCCCAGCATTTT. Amino acid sequence: CASRRRVGQPQHF.

The J gene is TRBJ1-1, the V gene TRBV6-5; 7 bases match TRBD1. The J segment lost 5 bases and the V segment lost 2 bases, leaving 2 bases of the junction unmatched. Germline V gives CDR1 MNHEY, CDR2 SVGAGI. This CDR3 contains 13 residues. CDR3 protein: CASSYDRATEAFF. The CDR3 DNA reads as TGTGCCAGCAGTTACGACAGGGCTACTGAAGCTTTCTTT.

The V gene is TRBV30, the J gene TRBJ1-1, with D tentatively TRBD1 (6 bases). The CDR3 extends over 14 amino acids. Trimming cost V 1 base and J 4 bases, with 13 bases left between them. Germline values: CDR1 GTSNPN, CDR2 SVGIG (reference sequence). The DNA of the CDR3 is TGTGCCTGGAGTGCCACAGGGATCTCCACTGAAGCTTTCTTT. It yields the protein CAWSATGISTEAFF. The entire variable domain, with the rest obtained from reference TRBV30 and TRBJ1-1, is as follows: SQTIHQWPATLVQPVGSPLSLECTVEGTSNPNLYWYRQAAGRGLQLLFYSVGIGQISSEVPQNLSASRPQDRQFILSSKKLLLSDSGFYLCAWSATGISTEAFFGQGTRLTVV.

This clone came up once. This chain uses TRBV4-1 with TRBJ2-7; 8 nucleotides line up with TRBD2. The germline V gene has CDR1 MGHRA and CDR2 YSYEKL. V shed 4 bases and J 1 base; nucleotides not matched to a gene: 6. The CDR3 consists of 15 residues. CDR3 bases: TGCGCCAGCAGCCGGGGACTAGACAGTTCCTACGAGCAGTACTTC. It yields the protein CASSRGLDSSYEQYF.

The chain couples TRBV11-2 to TRBJ2-7; 10 nucleotides line up with TRBD1. The ends lost 5 bases at V and 4 bases at J; junction bases unmatched: 8. The CDR3 is 15 amino acids. The V gene's germline CDR1 is SGHAT and CDR2 FQNNGV. The CDR3 sequence is CASSPVRTGGYEQYF. For the CDR3, the DNA is TGTGCCAGCAGCCCGGTGAGGACAGGGGGTTACGAGCAGTACTTC.

The rearrangement links TRBV7-8 to TRBJ2-7; D remains unclear. The CDR3 length is 13 residues. V lost 5 bases and J 3 bases, leaving 11 bases between the germline ends. Germline V CDR1 and CDR2: SGHVS, FQNEAQ. Here the CDR3 reads CASSPTSFYEQYF. The CDR3 DNA follows: TGTGCCAGCAGCCCGACAAGTTTCTACGAGCAGTACTTC.

The CDR3 DNA sequence: TGTGCCAGCAGCCCCCGGGACGCCAATCAGCCCCAGCATTTT. It yields the protein CASSPRDANQPQHF. The chain is built from TRBV7-9 and TRBJ1-5; possible D gene TRBD1, 5 bases. This CDR3 is 14 amino acids long. Germline V gene lookup returns CDR1 SEHNR and CDR2 FQNEAQ (reference sequence). The V end lost 5 bases, the J end lost 3 bases, and 11 bases lay between the germline ends.

V usage is TRBV7-8 and J usage is TRBJ2-1; tentatively, D is TRBD2 (6 bases). CDR3 size: 15 residues. Germline V gives CDR1 SGHVS, CDR2 FQNEAQ. V dropped 3 bases and J dropped 9 bases, with 18 bases sitting between them. In nucleotides, the CDR3 is TGTGCCAGCAGCTTTAGCGACGCGGGATCCGGTGAGCAGTTCTTC. Amino acid sequence: CASSFSDAGSGEQFF.

The chain has TRBV25-1 and TRBJ2-7, with D perhaps matching TRBD1 (5 bases). The ends were cut back, 1 base at V and 3 bases at J, with 10 bases in the middle. There are 14 residues in the CDR3. Germline lookup yields CDR1 MGHDK and CDR2 SYGVNS. As DNA, the CDR3 is TGTGCCAGCAGTGAATCACCAGGGAACTACGAGCAGTACTTC. It codes for CASSESPGNYEQYF.

The V gene is TRBV30, the J gene TRBJ2-2; D is uncertain. The CDR3 length is 12 residues. V dropped 2 bases and J dropped 1 base, with 2 bases sitting between them. Germline V gene sequence: CDR1 GTSNPN, CDR2 SVGIG (reference sequence). The DNA for the CDR3 is TGTGCCTGGAGTTGGAACACCGGGGAGCTGTTTTTT. It translates to CAWSWNTGELFF.